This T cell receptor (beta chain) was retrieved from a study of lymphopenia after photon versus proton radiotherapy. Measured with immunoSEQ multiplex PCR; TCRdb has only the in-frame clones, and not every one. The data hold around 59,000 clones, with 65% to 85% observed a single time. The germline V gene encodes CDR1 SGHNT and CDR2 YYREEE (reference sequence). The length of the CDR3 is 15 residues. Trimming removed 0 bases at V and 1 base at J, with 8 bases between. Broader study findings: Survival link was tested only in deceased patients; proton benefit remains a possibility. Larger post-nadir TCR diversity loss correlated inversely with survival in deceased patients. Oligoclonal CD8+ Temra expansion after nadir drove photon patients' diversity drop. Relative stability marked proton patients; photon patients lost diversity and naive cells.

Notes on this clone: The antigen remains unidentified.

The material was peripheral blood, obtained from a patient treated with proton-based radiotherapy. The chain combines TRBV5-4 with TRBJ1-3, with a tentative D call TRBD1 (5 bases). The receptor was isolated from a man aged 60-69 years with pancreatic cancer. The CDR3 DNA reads TGTGCCAGCAGCTTGGGGGGCGGATCTGGAAACACCATATATTTT. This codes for CASSLGGGSGNTIYF. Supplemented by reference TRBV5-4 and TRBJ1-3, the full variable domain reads ETGVTQSPTHLIKTRGQQVTLRCSSQSGHNTVSWYQQALGQGPQFIFQYYREEENGRGNFPPRFSGLQFPNYSSELNVNALELDDSALYLCASSLGGGSGNTIYFGEGSWLTVV.